This T cell receptor beta chain was obtained from a study of blood T cell repertoires in COVID-19. Turning to the study itself: The origin of the acute and convalescent COVID-19 samples was the United States, Italy and Spain. In each case, the material was cDNA or gDNA derived from T cells, B-cell-depleted T cells, or PBMCs.

Profiling relied on immunoSEQ multiplex PCR, and the TCRdb table lists in-frame clones only, not all of them. This table has about 200,000 clones, approximately 85% appearing once. Germline V lookup: CDR1 KGHSH, CDR2 LQKENI. This CDR3 is 15 amino acids long. The trim removed 5 bases at V and 4 bases at J, leaving 6 bases unmatched. The genes are TRBV18 and TRBJ1-4; TRBD1 agrees at 8 bases. This receptor was identified in a woman aged 80 or older with acute or convalescent COVID-19. Sequencing was done on a sample of peripheral blood. The CDR3 region is CASSTTGAGNEKLFF. The CDR3 DNA follows: TGTGCCAGCTCAACGACAGGGGCGGGTAATGAAAAACTGTTTTTT. The whole variable domain, remainder taken from reference TRBV18 and TRBJ1-4, is NAGVMQNPRHLVRRRGQEARLRCSPMKGHSHVYWYRQLPEEGLKFMVYLQKENIIDESGMPKERFSAEFPKEGPSILRIQQVVRGDSAAYFCASSTTGAGNEKLFFGSGTQLSVL.